Below, 26 T cell receptor beta chains from the same sample are listed, as sequenced in a study of OX40 agonist ivuxolimab in advanced cancers. Library preparation used the immunoSEQ multiplex PCR assay. In its TCRdb copy, this immuneACCESS table keeps in-frame sequences only and misses some clones. Where compared with another copy, unresolved V genes explain less than half of these, and the others have no known cause. The sample contains about 75,000 clones, roughly 90% of them found a single time. The ten largest account for roughly 8% of the sample. This specimen consisted of CD4+ or CD8+ T cells sorted from blood, obtained in a trial of the OX40 agonist ivuxolimab. These receptors were collected from an adult with an advanced solid tumor such as melanoma, head and neck, liver or kidney cancer.

This rearrangement joins TRBV5-4 to TRBJ2-2, with a possible D match to TRBD1 (6 bases). The V gene's germline CDR1 is SGHNT and CDR2 YYREEE (reference sequence). The V and J ends lost 2 bases and 4 bases respectively, with 12 bases between them. This CDR3 contains 15 residues. The CDR3 nucleotides are TGTGCCAGCAGCTTTCCGACAGGCTCCACCGGGGAGCTGTTTTTT. Translation gives CASSFPTGSTGELFF.

V is TRBV4-3 and J is TRBJ1-6; tentative D call: TRBD1 (5 bases). Trimming took off 2 bases at V and 10 bases at J, with 18 bases between the two ends. The CDR3 loop spans 16 amino acids. The germline V gene has CDR1 LGHNA and CDR2 YSLEER. In DNA form, the CDR3 reads TGCGCCAGCAGCCAATCAACATGGGGGAACGGATCACCCCTCCACTTT. Amino acid sequence: CASSQSTWGNGSPLHF.

The chain employs TRBV7-3 and TRBJ2-2, with D maybe TRBD2 (7 bases). The germline V gene encodes CDR1 SGHTA and CDR2 FQGTGA. The CDR3 has 18 residues. The V end lost 5 bases, the J end lost 4 bases, and 23 bases lay between the germline ends. DNA of the CDR3: TGTGCCAGCAGCCCTGGGCCCCTAGGGGGGGGCGGCACCGGGGAGCTGTTTTTT. Its protein is CASSPGPLGGGGTGELFF.

The genes are TRBV5-1 and TRBJ1-6; D ambiguous. Trimming cost V 0 bases and J 7 bases, with 8 bases left between them. The V gene's germline CDR1 is SGHRS and CDR2 YFSETQ. This CDR3 is 14 amino acids long. The DNA of the CDR3 is TGCGCCAGCAGCTTGGAGTCCAACAATTCACCCCTCCACTTT. It is translated as CASSLESNNSPLHF. The whole variable domain, remainder taken from reference TRBV5-1 and TRBJ1-6, is KAGVTQTPRYLIKTRGQQVTLSCSPISGHRSVSWYQQTPGQGLQFLFEYFSETQRNKGNFPGRFSGRQFSNSRSEMNVSTLELGDSALYLCASSLESNNSPLHFGNGTRLTVT.

The table lists this clone with a few counts. This chain uses TRBV5-1 with TRBJ2-7; no clear D gene. V lost 4 bases and J lost 0, with 8 bases in between. Germline CDR1 is SGHRS and CDR2 is YFSETQ. CDR3 length: 13 residues. The CDR3 spells CASSDGNSYEQYF. Written as DNA, the CDR3 is TGCGCCAGCAGCGATGGGAACTCCTACGAGCAGTACTTC.

The chain couples TRBV30 to TRBJ1-6; D is perhaps TRBD1 (5 bases). The length of the CDR3 is 13 residues. Germline CDR1 reads GTSNPN; CDR2 reads SVGIG (reference sequence). V was clipped by 4 bases and J by 8 bases, with 12 bases between them. The CDR3 DNA reads TGTGCCTGGAAGTGGGACTCTTATTCACCCCTCCACTTT. Translating it yields CAWKWDSYSPLHF.

This rearrangement joins TRBV6-6 to TRBJ2-5; D uncertain. CDR3 length equals 12 residues. CDR1 and CDR2 from the germline V gene are MNHNY and SVGAGI (reference sequence). Trimming stripped 7 bases from V and 7 bases from J, with 13 bases between. The CDR3 DNA is TGTGCCAGCACCCTTACAACGGGGACCCAGTACTTC. Its translation is CASTLTTGTQYF.

This rearrangement joins TRBV11-3 to TRBJ1-4, with D hard to call. Germline values: CDR1 SGHNT, CDR2 YENEEA. The CDR3 contains 13 residues. Trimming removed 1 base at V and 6 bases at J, with 6 bases between. This CDR3 is CASSLGPHEKLFF. The CDR3 DNA sequence: TGTGCCAGCAGCTTAGGGCCTCATGAAAAACTGTTTTTT.

The chain combines TRBV5-8 with TRBJ1-2; no clear D gene. Germline V lookup: CDR1 SGHTS, CDR2 YDEGEE. The CDR3 has 16 residues. Trimming removed 1 base from V and 3 bases from J, with 16 bases in between. CDR3 in amino acids: CASSLTLGQRYYGYTF. The CDR3 coding sequence is TGTGCCAGCAGCTTGACCCTCGGGCAGAGGTACTATGGCTACACCTTC. The full variable domain, its missing parts supplied by reference TRBV5-8 and TRBJ1-2, is EAGVTQSPTHLIKTRGQQATLRCSPISGHTSVYWYQQALGLGLQFLLWYDEGEERNRGNFPPRFSGRQFPNYSSELNVNALELEDSALYLCASSLTLGQRYYGYTFGSGTRLTVV.

The chain couples TRBV7-8 to TRBJ1-1; TRBD1 is a possible D gene (5 bases). The germline V gene encodes CDR1 SGHVS and CDR2 FQNEAQ. The CDR3 covers 15 residues. The germline V and J ends were trimmed by 3 bases and 9 bases, with 20 bases remaining between them. This chain's CDR3 is CASSFLETSGIQAFF. The CDR3 bases are TGTGCCAGCAGCTTCCTAGAGACCTCAGGGATCCAAGCTTTCTTT.

The CDR3 DNA sequence: TGTGCCAGCAGGGGGACGCAAACCTACGAGCAGTACTTC. This gives the protein CASRGTQTYEQYF. This chain connects TRBV6-5 to TRBJ2-7; D is possibly TRBD1 or TRBD2 (5 bases each). V lost 6 bases and J lost 2, with 11 bases in between. This CDR3 has 13 residues. Germline assignment: CDR1 MNHEY and CDR2 SVGAGI.

This clone was recorded a few times. The chain combines TRBV6-5 with TRBJ2-5; TRBD1 or TRBD2 may be the D gene (5 bases each). CDR1 is MNHEY, CDR2 SVGAGI, per germline. Trimming pared 8 bases from V and 6 bases from J, leaving 16 bases between. This CDR3 has 13 residues. This CDR3 reads CASCRTSGQTQYF. CDR3 nucleotides: TGTGCCAGCTGTAGAACTTCGGGACAGACCCAGTACTTC.

This clone occurred once. The chain uses TRBV11-2 and TRBJ2-1, with 11 nucleotides matching TRBD2. The CDR3 is 16 amino acids. After removal of 1 base from V and 7 bases from J, the junction contained 6 bases not matched to a gene. The germline V gene encodes CDR1 SGHAT and CDR2 FQNNGV. The CDR3 reads CASSLVPLAGGNEQFF. The CDR3 DNA sequence: TGTGCCAGCAGCTTAGTTCCCTTAGCGGGGGGGAATGAGCAGTTCTTC.

The CDR3 DNA follows: TGTGCCAGCAGCTTACTACTAGCGGGGGACCGGAATGAGCAGTTCTTC. This sequence encodes CASSLLLAGDRNEQFF. The genes are TRBV7-9 and TRBJ2-1, with 11 bases identical to TRBD2. Germline lookup yields CDR1 SEHNR and CDR2 FQNEAQ (reference sequence). This CDR3 region has 16 residues. V lost 2 bases to trimming and J lost 7 bases; unmatched junction nucleotides: 7.

The chain joins TRBV4-3 to TRBJ1-2; no clear D gene. CDR3 size: 13 residues. V was trimmed by 0 bases and J by 2 bases, leaving 4 bases between them. Looked up from germline, CDR1 is LGHNA and CDR2 is YSLEER. The CDR3, as DNA: TGCGCCAGCAGCCAAGAGATGAACTATGGCTACACCTTC. Residues: CASSQEMNYGYTF.

V is TRBV6-1 and J is TRBJ1-1; unclear D gene. This CDR3 has 13 residues. Deletions cut 3 bases from V and 3 bases from J, with 8 bases between. Germline loops: CDR1 MNHNS, CDR2 SASEGT. CDR3 residues: CASSDGPYTEAFF. In nucleotides, the CDR3 is TGTGCCAGCAGTGACGGGCCGTACACTGAAGCTTTCTTT.

The V and J genes are TRBV4-1 and TRBJ1-2, with 11 bases aligning to TRBD1. Germline V gives CDR1 MGHRA, CDR2 YSYEKL. The CDR3 is made up of 15 amino acids. J lost 7 bases, V lost 3 bases, and 7 bases had no gene match. In DNA, the CDR3 is TGCGCCAGCAGCCACATGGACAGGGGGCGAAGTGGCTACACCTTC. It translates to CASSHMDRGRSGYTF.

This clone was counted only a few times. The chain couples TRBV18 to TRBJ1-5; D unresolved. This CDR3 has 15 amino acids. From germline, CDR1 is KGHSH and CDR2 LQKENI. V was cut by 6 bases and J by 2 bases, with 14 bases left in between. The CDR3 reads CASSPSFGGNQPQHF. The CDR3 DNA is TGTGCCAGCTCCCCAAGTTTTGGCGGCAATCAGCCCCAGCATTTT. The full variable domain, rest sourced from reference TRBV18 and TRBJ1-5, is NAGVMQNPRHLVRRRGQEARLRCSPMKGHSHVYWYRQLPEEGLKFMVYLQKENIIDESGMPKERFSAEFPKEGPSILRIQQVVRGDSAAYFCASSPSFGGNQPQHFGDGTRLSIL.

This rearrangement joins TRBV29-1 to TRBJ2-1, with D uncertain. CDR1 is SQVTM, CDR2 ANQGSEA, per germline. Trimming pared 5 bases from V and 7 bases from J, leaving 12 bases between. CDR3 size: 12 residues. CDR3 amino acids: CSVNKLRNEQFF. The CDR3 coding sequence is TGCAGCGTTAACAAACTAAGGAATGAGCAGTTCTTC.

The genes are TRBV5-1 and TRBJ2-1; 8 bases agree with TRBD1. V shed 0 bases, J shed 6 bases, and the junction held 5 bases outside the gene matches. CDR3 length equals 15 residues. Germline V gene sequence: CDR1 SGHRS, CDR2 YFSETQ. CDR3 protein: CASSLASDRVNEQFF. CDR3 nucleotides: TGCGCCAGCAGCTTGGCGTCGGACAGGGTCAATGAGCAGTTCTTC.

The chain recombines TRBV4-2 with TRBJ1-1, with D possibly matching TRBD1 (6 bases). V lost 0 bases and J 4 bases, leaving 15 bases between the germline ends. CDR1 LGHNA and CDR2 YNFKEQ come from the germline V gene. The CDR3 consists of 16 residues. CDR3 bases: TGTGCCAGCAGCCAAGAGTACAGGGAGGTAGGCACTGAAGCTTTCTTT. It encodes CASSQEYREVGTEAFF.

This chain uses TRBV6-1 with TRBJ2-6; D unclear. Germline loops: CDR1 MNHNS, CDR2 SASEGT. The CDR3 runs to 15 residues. Trimming stripped 6 bases from V and 0 bases from J, with 9 bases between. The CDR3 nucleotides are TGTGCCAGCAGAGACGGTAACTCTGGGGCCAACGTCCTGACTTTC. It codes for CASRDGNSGANVLTF.

The chain links TRBV2 to TRBJ2-3; possible D gene TRBD1, 6 bases. The CDR3 sequence is 14 residues long. The ends were cut back, 6 bases at V and 0 bases at J, with 10 bases in the middle. The germline V gene encodes CDR1 SNHLY and CDR2 FYNNEI. This CDR3 reads CASRGTRSTDTQYF. The CDR3 DNA sequence: TGTGCCAGCAGAGGGACACGGAGCACAGATACGCAGTATTTT.

The chain is built from TRBV5-4 and TRBJ1-5; no definite D call. Per the germline V gene, CDR1 is SGHNT and CDR2 is YYREEE (reference sequence). This CDR3 comprises 13 residues. Trimming stripped 2 bases from V and 9 bases from J, with 12 bases between. The CDR3 nucleotides read TGTGCCAGCAGCTTTCACAGCTACGGGCCCCAGCATTTT. This encodes CASSFHSYGPQHF.

The chain is built from TRBV19 and TRBJ1-4, with D tentatively TRBD1 (5 bases). From germline, CDR1 is LNHDA and CDR2 SQIVND (reference sequence). V lost 4 bases to trimming and J lost 7 bases, with 10 bases between them. The CDR3 consists of 13 residues. The DNA for the CDR3 is TGTGCCAGTAGTAGGGCCAGGGTTGAAAAACTGTTTTTT. Translating it yields CASSRARVEKLFF.

The V call is TRBV5-8, the J call TRBJ1-2, with 8 positions matching TRBD1. V lost 4 bases to trimming and J lost 2 bases; unmatched junction nucleotides: 4. The germline gives CDR1 SGHTS, CDR2 YDEGEE. The CDR3 has 14 residues. DNA for the CDR3: TGTGCCAGCAGCCTGACAGGGGTGAACTATGGCTACACCTTC. Protein product: CASSLTGVNYGYTF.